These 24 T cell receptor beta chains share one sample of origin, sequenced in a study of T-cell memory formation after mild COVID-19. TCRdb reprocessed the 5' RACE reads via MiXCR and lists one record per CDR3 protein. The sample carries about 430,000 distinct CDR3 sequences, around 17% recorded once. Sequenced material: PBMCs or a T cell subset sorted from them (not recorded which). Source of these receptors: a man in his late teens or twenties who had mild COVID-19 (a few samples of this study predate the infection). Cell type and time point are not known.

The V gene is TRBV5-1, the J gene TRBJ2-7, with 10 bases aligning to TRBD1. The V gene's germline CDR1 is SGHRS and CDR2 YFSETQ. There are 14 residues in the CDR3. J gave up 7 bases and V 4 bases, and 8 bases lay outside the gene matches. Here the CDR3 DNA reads TGCGCCAGCAGCACCCGGGACAGGGGAGGTGAGCAGTACTTC. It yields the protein CASSTRDRGGEQYF.

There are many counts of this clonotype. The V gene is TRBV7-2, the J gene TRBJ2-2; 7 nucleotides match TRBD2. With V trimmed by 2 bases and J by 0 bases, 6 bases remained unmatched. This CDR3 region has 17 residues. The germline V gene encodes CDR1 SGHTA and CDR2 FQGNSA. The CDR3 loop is CASSLWAGVPNTGELFF. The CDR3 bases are TGTGCCAGCAGCTTATGGGCGGGGGTTCCGAACACCGGGGAGCTGTTTTTT.

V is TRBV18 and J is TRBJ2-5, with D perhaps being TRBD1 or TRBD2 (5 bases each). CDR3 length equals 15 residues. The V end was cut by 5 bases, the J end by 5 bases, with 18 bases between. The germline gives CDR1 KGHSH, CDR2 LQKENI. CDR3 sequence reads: CASSASQGRGETQYF. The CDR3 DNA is TGTGCCAGCTCAGCGTCTCAGGGAAGAGGGGAGACCCAGTACTTC.

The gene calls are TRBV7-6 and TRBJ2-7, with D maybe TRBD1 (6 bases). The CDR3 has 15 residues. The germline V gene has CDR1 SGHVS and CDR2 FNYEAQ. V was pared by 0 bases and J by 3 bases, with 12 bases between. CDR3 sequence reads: CASSLAETGRYEQYF. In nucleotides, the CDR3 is TGTGCCAGCAGCTTAGCGGAGACAGGTCGCTACGAGCAGTACTTC. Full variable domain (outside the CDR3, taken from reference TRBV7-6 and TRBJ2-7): GAGVSQSPRYKVTKRGQDVALRCDPISGHVSLYWYRQALGQGPEFLTYFNYEAQQDKSGLPNDRFSAERPEGSISTLTIQRTEQRDSAMYRCASSLAETGRYEQYFGPGTRLTVT.

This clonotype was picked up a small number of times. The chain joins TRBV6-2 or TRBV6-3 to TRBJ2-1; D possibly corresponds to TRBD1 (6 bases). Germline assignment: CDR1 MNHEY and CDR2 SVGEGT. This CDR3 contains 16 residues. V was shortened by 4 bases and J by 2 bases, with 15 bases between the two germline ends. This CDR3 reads CASSSDRDTAYNEQFF. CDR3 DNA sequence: TGTGCCAGCAGTTCGGACCGGGACACTGCCTACAATGAGCAGTTCTTC.

Here the CDR3 DNA reads TGTGCCAGCAGAGGCGGTTCAGAGACCCAGTACTTC. Protein: CASRGGSETQYF. This chain links TRBV9 with TRBJ2-5; no reliable D call. The germline gives CDR1 SGDLS, CDR2 YYNGEE. V lost 5 bases to trimming and J lost 4 bases, with 9 bases between them. The CDR3 runs to 12 residues.

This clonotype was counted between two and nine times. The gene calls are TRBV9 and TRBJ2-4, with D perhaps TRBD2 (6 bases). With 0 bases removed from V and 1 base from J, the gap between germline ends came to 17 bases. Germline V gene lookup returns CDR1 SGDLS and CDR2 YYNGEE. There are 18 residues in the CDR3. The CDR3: CASSVGEKEGRAKNIQYF. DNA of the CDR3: TGTGCCAGCAGCGTAGGGGAGAAGGAGGGGAGGGCCAAAAACATTCAGTACTTC.

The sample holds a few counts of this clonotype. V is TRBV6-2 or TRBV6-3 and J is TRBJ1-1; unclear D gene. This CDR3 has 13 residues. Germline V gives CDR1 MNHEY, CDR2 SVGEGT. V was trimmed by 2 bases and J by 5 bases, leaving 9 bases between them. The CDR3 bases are TGTGCCAGCAGTTACGAGGTGGATACTGAAGCTTTCTTT. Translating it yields CASSYEVDTEAFF.

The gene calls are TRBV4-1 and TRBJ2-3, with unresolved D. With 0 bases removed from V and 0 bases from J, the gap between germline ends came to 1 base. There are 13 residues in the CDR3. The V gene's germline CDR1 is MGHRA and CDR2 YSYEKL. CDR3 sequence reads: CASSQESTDTQYF. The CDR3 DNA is TGCGCCAGCAGCCAAGAGAGCACAGATACGCAGTATTTT.

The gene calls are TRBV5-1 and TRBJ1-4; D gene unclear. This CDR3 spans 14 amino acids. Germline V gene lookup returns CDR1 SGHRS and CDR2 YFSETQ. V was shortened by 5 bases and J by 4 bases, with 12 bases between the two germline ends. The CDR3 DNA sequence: TGCGCCAGCAGTCCCTCGGTTCTTAATGAAAAACTGTTTTTT. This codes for CASSPSVLNEKLFF.

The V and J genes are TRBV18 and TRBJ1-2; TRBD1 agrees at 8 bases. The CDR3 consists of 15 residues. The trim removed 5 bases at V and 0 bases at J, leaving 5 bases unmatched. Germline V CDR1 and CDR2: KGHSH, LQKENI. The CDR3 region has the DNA TGTGCCAGCTCAATCGGACAGGGAGCTAACTATGGCTACACCTTC. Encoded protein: CASSIGQGANYGYTF.

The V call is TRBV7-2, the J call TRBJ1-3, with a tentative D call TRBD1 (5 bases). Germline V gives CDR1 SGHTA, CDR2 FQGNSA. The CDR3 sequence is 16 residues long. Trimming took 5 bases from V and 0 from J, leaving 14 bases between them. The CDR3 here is CASSPLGAFSGNTIYF. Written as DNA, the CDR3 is TGTGCCAGCAGCCCCCTCGGGGCGTTCTCTGGAAACACCATATATTTT.

CDR3 in DNA: TGTGCCAGCAGCTTGTACAGATATAGCAATCAGCCCCAGCATTTT. This translates into CASSLYRYSNQPQHF. The V gene is TRBV5-8, the J gene TRBJ1-5; unclear D gene. V shed 1 base and J shed 0 bases, with 8 bases lying between them. Germline CDR1 SGHTS, CDR2 YDEGEE. This CDR3 has 15 amino acids.

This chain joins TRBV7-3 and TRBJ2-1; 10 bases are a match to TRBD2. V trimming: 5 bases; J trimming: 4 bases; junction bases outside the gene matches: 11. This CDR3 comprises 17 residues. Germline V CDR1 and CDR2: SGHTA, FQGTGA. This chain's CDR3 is CASSQGLSGGPYNEQFF. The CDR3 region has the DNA TGTGCCAGCAGCCAAGGTCTTAGCGGGGGGCCTTACAATGAGCAGTTCTTC. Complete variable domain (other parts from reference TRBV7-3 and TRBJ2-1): GAGVSQTPSNKVTEKGKYVELRCDPISGHTALYWYRQSLGQGPEFLIYFQGTGAADDSGLPNDRFFAVRPEGSVSTLKIQRTERGDSAVYLCASSQGLSGGPYNEQFFGPGTRLTVL.

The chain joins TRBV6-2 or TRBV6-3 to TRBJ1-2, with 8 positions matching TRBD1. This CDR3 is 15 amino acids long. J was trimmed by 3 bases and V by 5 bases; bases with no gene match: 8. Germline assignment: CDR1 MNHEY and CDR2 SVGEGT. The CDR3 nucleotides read TGTGCCAGCAGTGCCTGGGGCAGGGGGCACTATGGCTACACCTTC. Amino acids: CASSAWGRGHYGYTF.

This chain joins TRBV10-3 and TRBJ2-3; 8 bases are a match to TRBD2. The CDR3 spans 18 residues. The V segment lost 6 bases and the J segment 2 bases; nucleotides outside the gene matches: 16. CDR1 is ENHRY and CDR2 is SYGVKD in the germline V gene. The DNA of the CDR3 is TGTGCCATCAGGGGAGAGGGGAGTCGGGGGGGCGTCACAGATACGCAGTATTTT. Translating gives CAIRGEGSRGGVTDTQYF.

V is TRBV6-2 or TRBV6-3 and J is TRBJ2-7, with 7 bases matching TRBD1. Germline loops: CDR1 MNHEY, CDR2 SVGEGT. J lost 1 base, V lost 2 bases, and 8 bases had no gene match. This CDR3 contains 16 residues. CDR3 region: CASSYLPGQLSYEQYV. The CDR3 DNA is TGTGCCAGCAGTTACCTACCGGGACAGCTATCCTACGAGCAGTACGTC.

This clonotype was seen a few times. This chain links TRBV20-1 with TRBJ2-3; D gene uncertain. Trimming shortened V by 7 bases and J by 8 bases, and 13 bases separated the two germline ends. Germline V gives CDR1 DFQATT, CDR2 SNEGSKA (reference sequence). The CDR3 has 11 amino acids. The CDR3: CSVKPASTQYF. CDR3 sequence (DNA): TGCAGTGTTAAACCCGCGAGTACGCAGTATTTT.

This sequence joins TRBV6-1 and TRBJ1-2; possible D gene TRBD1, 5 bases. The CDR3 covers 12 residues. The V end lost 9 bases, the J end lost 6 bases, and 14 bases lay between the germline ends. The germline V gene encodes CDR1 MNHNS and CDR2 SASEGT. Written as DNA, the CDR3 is TGTGCCAGTCGGGTGAAAGGGGATGGCTACACCTTC. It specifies CASRVKGDGYTF.

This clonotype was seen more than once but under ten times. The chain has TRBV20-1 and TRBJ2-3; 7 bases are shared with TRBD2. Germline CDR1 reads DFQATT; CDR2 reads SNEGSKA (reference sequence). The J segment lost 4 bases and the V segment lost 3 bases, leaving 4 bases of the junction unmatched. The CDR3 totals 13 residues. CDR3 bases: TGCAGTGCTAGCAGCGGGATGGCAGATACGCAGTATTTT. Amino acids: CSASSGMADTQYF.

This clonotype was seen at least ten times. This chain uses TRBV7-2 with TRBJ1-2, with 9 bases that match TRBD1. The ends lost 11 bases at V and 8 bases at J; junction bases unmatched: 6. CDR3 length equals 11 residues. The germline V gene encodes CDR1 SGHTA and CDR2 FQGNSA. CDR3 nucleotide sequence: TGTGCCGGACGACAGGGGGAGGGCTACACCTTC. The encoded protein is CAGRQGEGYTF.

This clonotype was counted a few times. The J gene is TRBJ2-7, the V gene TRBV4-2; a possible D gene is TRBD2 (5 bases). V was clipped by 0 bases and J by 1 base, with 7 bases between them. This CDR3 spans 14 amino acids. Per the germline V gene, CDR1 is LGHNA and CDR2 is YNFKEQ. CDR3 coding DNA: TGTGCCAGCAGCCAAGATCCGGGGTCCTACGAGCAGTACTTC. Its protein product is CASSQDPGSYEQYF.

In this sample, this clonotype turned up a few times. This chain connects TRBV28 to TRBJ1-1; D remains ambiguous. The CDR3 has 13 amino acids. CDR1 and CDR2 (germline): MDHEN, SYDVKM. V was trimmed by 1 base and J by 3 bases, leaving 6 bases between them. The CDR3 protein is CASSLSRYTEAFF. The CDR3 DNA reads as TGTGCCAGCAGTTTATCGCGATACACTGAAGCTTTCTTT.

The CDR3 nucleotides are TGTGCCAGCAGCCGGCTCCCAGGACTAGCGGGGGAAGAGACCCAGTACTTC. Amino acid sequence: CASSRLPGLAGEETQYF. This rearrangement joins TRBV7-9 to TRBJ2-5, with 13 bases fitting TRBD2. CDR1 is SEHNR and CDR2 is FQNEAQ in the germline V gene (reference sequence). The CDR3 has 17 amino acids. V lost 5 bases, J lost 3 bases, and 9 bases stayed unmatched.